The sample holds one count of the clone carrying this T cell receptor beta chain. The data were taken from a study of CD8 T cells in Susac syndrome. Germline V gene sequence: CDR1 MNHEY, CDR2 SVGEGT. The CDR3 totals 15 residues. Losses at the gene ends were 3 bases for V and 5 bases for J; bases not matched to a gene: 5. Sequencing of TCR beta was carried out in blood CD8+ and CD4+ T cells. The RNA input was roughly 0.5 to 1 ug, and it was reverse transcribed with random hexamers. MiXCR was run by TCRdb on the immunoSEQ multiplex PCR reads, yielding one entry per CDR3 protein. Among 180,000 or so distinct CDR3 sequences listed, over 85% were seen once.

The rearrangement uses TRBV6-2 or TRBV6-3 and TRBJ2-2, with 8 bases that match TRBD1. The TCR was taken from a human donor in good health. The sequenced sample was CD4+ T cells from PBMCs. CDR3 in amino acids: CASSYDRGLTGELFF. The CDR3, as DNA: TGTGCCAGCAGTTATGACAGGGGCTTGACCGGGGAGCTGTTTTTT.